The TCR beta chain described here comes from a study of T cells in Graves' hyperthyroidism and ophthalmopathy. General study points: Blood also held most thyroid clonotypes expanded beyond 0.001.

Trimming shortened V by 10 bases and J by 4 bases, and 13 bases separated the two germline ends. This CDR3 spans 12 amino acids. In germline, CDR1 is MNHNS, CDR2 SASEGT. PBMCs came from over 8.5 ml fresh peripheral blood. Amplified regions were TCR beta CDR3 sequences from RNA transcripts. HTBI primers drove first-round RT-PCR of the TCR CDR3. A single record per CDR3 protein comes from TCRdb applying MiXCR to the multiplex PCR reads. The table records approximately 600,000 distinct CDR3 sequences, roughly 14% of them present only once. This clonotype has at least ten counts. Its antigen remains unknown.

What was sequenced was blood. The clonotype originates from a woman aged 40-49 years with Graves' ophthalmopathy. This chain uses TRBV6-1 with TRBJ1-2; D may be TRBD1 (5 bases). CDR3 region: CATNRQLYGYTF. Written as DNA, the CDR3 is TGTGCCACCAACAGGCAGCTCTATGGCTACACCTTC.